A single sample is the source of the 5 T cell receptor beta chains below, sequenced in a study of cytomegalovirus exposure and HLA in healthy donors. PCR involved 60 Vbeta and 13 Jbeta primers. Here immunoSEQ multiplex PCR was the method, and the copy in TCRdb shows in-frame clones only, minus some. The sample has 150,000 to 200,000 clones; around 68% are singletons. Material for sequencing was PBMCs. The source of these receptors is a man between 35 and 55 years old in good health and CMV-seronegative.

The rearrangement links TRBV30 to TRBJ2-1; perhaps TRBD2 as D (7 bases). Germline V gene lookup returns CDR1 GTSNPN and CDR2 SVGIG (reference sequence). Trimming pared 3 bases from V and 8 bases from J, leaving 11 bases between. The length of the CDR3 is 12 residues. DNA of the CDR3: TGTGCCTGGAGAGGGGGGGGCCATGAGCAGTTCTTC. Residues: CAWRGGGHEQFF.

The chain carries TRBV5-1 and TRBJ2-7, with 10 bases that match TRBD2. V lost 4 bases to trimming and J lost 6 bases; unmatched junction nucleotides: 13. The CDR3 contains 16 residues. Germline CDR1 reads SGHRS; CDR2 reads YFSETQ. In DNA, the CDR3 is TGCGCCAGCAGCCTCTTAAAAGGGACTAGCGCTTCCGAGCAGTACTTC. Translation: CASSLLKGTSASEQYF.

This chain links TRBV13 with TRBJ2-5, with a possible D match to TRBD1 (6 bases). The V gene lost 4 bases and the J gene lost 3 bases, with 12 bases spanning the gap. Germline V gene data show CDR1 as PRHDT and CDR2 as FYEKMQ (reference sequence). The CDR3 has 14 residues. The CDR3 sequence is CASSYPGVEETQYF. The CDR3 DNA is TGTGCCAGCAGCTACCCAGGGGTCGAAGAGACCCAGTACTTC. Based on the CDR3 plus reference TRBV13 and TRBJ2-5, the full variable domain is AAGVIQSPRHLIKEKRETATLKCYPIPRHDTVYWYQQGPGQDPQFLISFYEKMQSDKGSIPDRFSAQQFSDYHSELNMSSLELGDSALYFCASSYPGVEETQYFGPGTRLLVL.

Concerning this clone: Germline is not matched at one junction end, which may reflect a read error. The CDR3 DNA is TGTGCCAGCAGCGTAGGATGGACAGGACTACACTTC. Protein: CASSVGWTGLHF. The chain uses TRBV11-3 and TRBJ2-7, with D possibly TRBD1 on 7 matching bases. The length of the CDR3 is 12 residues. CDR1 and CDR2 from the germline V gene are SGHNT and YENEEA.

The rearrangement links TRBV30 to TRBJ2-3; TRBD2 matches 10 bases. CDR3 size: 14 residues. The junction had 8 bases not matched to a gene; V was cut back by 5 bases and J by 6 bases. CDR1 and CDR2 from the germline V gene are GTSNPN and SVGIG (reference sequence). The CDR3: CAWSRSGGADTQYF. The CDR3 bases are TGTGCCTGGTCACGGAGCGGGGGGGCGGATACGCAGTATTTT.